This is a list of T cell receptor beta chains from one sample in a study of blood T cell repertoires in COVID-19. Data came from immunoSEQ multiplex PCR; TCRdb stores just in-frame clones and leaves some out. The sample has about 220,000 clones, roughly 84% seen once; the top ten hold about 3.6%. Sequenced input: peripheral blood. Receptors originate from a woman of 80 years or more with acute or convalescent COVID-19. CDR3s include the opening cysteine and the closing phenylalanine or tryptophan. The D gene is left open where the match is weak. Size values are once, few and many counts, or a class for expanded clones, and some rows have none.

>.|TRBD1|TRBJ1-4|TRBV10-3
CATFEGTANEKLFF
TGTGCCACCTTCGAGGGGACAGCTAATGAAAAACTGTTTTTT
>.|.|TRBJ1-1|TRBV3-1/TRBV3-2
CASSPYDKNTEAFF
TGTGCCAGCAGCCCATACGACAAGAACACTGAAGCTTTCTTT
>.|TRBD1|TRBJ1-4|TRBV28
CASRRDRNEKLFF
TGTGCCAGCAGACGGGACAGGAATGAAAAACTGTTTTTT
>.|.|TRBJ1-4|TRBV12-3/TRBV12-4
CASSSGGREKLFF
TGTGCCAGCAGTTCGGGAGGGAGGGAAAAACTGTTTTTT
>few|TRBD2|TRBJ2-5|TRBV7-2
CASSPGLAGVETQYF
TGTGCCAGCAGCCCAGGACTAGCGGGGGTGGAGACCCAGTACTTC
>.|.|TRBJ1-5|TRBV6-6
CASSPGVNQPQHF
TGTGCCAGCAGTCCAGGGGTGAATCAGCCCCAGCATTTT
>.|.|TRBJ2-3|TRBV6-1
CASSGEGGVFTDTQYF
TGTGCCAGCAGTGGGGAGGGGGGGGTATTCACAGATACGCAGTATTTT
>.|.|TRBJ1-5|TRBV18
CASSPSRGNNQPQHF
TGTGCCAGCTCACCTTCCCGGGGAAACAATCAGCCCCAGCATTTT
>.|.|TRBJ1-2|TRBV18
CASSPPLATASDGYTF
TGTGCCAGCTCACCCCCTCTAGCGACAGCTTCTGATGGCTACACCTTC
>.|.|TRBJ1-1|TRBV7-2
CASSLVGVRVNTEAFF
TGTGCCAGCAGCTTAGTTGGGGTGCGGGTGAACACTGAAGCTTTCTTT
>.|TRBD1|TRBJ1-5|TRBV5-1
CASSPRPGQRVGQPQHF
TGCGCCAGCAGCCCGAGGCCGGGACAGAGGGTAGGTCAGCCCCAGCATTTT
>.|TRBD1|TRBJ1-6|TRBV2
CASSAGRGPLISPLHF
TGTGCCAGCAGCGCCGGCAGGGGGCCCCTAATTTCACCCCTCCACTTT
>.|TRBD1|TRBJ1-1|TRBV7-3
CASSPGTGATEAFF
TGTGCCAGCAGCCCCGGGACAGGGGCCACTGAAGCTTTCTTT
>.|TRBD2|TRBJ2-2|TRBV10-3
CAISAGGQVGELFF
TGTGCCATCAGTGCGGGGGGGCAAGTCGGGGAGCTGTTTTTT
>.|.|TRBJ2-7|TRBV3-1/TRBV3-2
CASSQGLSSYEQYF
TGTGCCAGCAGCCAAGGGCTCTCCTCCTACGAGCAGTACTTC
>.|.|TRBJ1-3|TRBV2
CASSAGAGNTIYF
TGTGCCAGCAGTGCGGGAGCTGGAAACACCATATATTTT
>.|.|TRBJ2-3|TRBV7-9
CASSFGDSNTQYF
TGTGCCAGCAGTTTCGGGGATTCGAATACGCAGTATTTT
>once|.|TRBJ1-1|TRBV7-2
CASSLYPGQNTEAFF
TGTGCCAGCAGCTTATACCCGGGACAGAACACTGAAGCTTTCTTT
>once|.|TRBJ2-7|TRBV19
CASSLQGGEQYF
TGTGCCAGTAGTCTCCAGGGGGGCGAGCAGTACTTC
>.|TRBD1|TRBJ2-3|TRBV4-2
CASSRTGTGATDTQYF
TGTGCCAGCAGCCGGACCGGGACAGGGGCCACAGATACGCAGTATTTT
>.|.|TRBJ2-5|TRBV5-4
CASSPLGETQYF
TGTGCCAGCAGCCCCCTCGGGGAGACCCAGTACTTC
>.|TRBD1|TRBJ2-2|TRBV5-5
CASSSDRGRSGELFF
TGTGCCAGCAGCAGCGACAGGGGGCGGTCCGGGGAGCTGTTTTTT
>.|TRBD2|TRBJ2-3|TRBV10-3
CAISGLAGGVDTQYF
TGTGCCATCAGTGGACTAGCGGGGGGAGTGGATACGCAGTATTTT
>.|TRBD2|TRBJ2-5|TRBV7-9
CASSPSSGVLRQETQYF
TGTGCCAGCAGCCCCTCTAGCGGGGTCCTTCGCCAGGAGACCCAGTACTTC